This TCR beta chain was recovered during a study of blood T cells in healthy people across ages. It was with a sample-barcoded 5' primer and a J-beta primer mix that a second PCR of roughly 6 to 12 cycles was run. TCRdb analysed the 5' RACE reads with MiXCR anew, one entry per CDR3 protein. The sample contains 1.5 million to 2 million distinct CDR3 sequences, 28% of which appear only once. CDR1 and CDR2 from the germline V gene are SGDLS and YYNGEE. The CDR3 is 12 amino acids. V was shortened by 6 bases and J by 12 bases, with 17 bases between the two germline ends. This clonotype was observed a handful of times.

The sequenced sample was blood. This TCR came from a woman in her twenties or thirties in good health. The chain recombines TRBV9 with TRBJ2-3, with D maybe TRBD2 (7 bases). The CDR3 is CASNPGGGPQYF. The CDR3 coding sequence is TGTGCCAGCAATCCGGGCGGGGGCCCACAGTATTTT.